This T cell receptor beta chain came from a study of beta chain features in type 1 diabetes. Regarding the study as a whole: Healthy donors had naive, central memory and Treg TCRB repertoires that appeared less similar than those seen among patients.

The sequenced template was cDNA made from the entire isolated RNA. Samples of naive, central memory and regulatory T cells yielded a mean of approximately 3.9 million reads. Sequencing was performed with immunoSEQ multiplex PCR; in TCRdb, only in-frame clones are kept and a portion is missing. The sample shows fewer than 400,000 clones, 7.5% to 9% of them seen only once. This clone was recorded at least ten times. The target antigen is unknown. This sample also contains other DNA sequences that code for the same CDR3. Germline V gene sequence: CDR1 SQVTM, CDR2 ANQGSEA. The CDR3 loop spans 13 amino acids. Trimming pared 4 bases from V and 1 base from J, leaving 8 bases between. Every participating donor gave one draw, a heparinised blood sample averaging around 120 mL.

The gene calls are TRBV29-1 and TRBJ2-1; D is ambiguous. Sequencing used central memory CD4+ T cells from blood. The origin of this receptor is a woman younger than 35 in good health. The CDR3 DNA follows: TGCAGCGTTGCAAGTGGGTCCTACAATGAGCAGTTCTTC. It encodes CSVASGSYNEQFF.